Following are 3 T cell receptor beta chains from one sample sequenced in a study of T-cell reconstitution after alpha-beta-depleted transplantation in children. Unique molecular identifiers were used to barcode this TCRbeta library. TCRdb reprocessed the PCR reads via MiXCR and lists one record per CDR3 protein. The sample has approximately 270,000 distinct CDR3 sequences, approximately 9.6% seen once. The sample in question was PBMCs from the stem cell graft donor, obtained from the stem cell graft. These receptors were obtained from a human donor who donated a stem cell graft to a child with SCID.

This clonotype was counted ten times or more. The chain joins TRBV27 to TRBJ2-7; TRBD1 agrees at 7 bases. With V trimmed by 4 bases and J by 5 bases, 5 bases remained unmatched. This CDR3 has 13 amino acids. Germline loops: CDR1 MNHEY, CDR2 SMNVEV (reference sequence). The CDR3 bases are TGTGCCAGCAGTTCAAGGGGGCACAACGAGCAGTACTTC. Its protein is CASSSRGHNEQYF.

This clonotype was seen only a few times. The CDR3 DNA is TGTGCCAGCAGAGCCAGGGATTTCAGTGAAAAACTGTTTTTT. Translated, it gives CASRARDFSEKLFF. This chain connects TRBV6-5 to TRBJ1-4; TRBD1 might be the D (5 bases). Deletions cut 6 bases from V and 7 bases from J, with 15 bases between. This CDR3 is 14 amino acids long. Germline V CDR1 and CDR2: MNHEY, SVGAGI.

This clonotype was counted between two and nine times. The chain employs TRBV5-1 and TRBJ2-7; D ambiguous. The V and J ends lost 5 bases and 6 bases respectively, with 15 bases between them. Per germline, CDR1 SGHRS and CDR2 YFSETQ. This CDR3 is 13 amino acids long. The CDR3 nucleotides are TGCGCCAGCAGATCCGCATTTAGTAGCGAGCAGTACTTC. This codes for CASRSAFSSEQYF.